The 18 T cell receptor beta chains presented below share a single source sample, sequenced in a study of T cell responses to AZD1222 COVID-19 vaccine. Generated by immunoSEQ multiplex PCR, the TCRdb table keeps only in-frame clones and is missing some. The data show approximately 150,000 clones, with less than 90% seen just once and 1.6% held by the top ten. The sequenced sample was peripheral blood, obtained on day 0 of AZD1222 vaccination. Receptor source: an adult in good health.

This sequence joins TRBV12-3 or TRBV12-4 and TRBJ2-5; D not resolved. The V gene lost 3 bases and the J gene lost 1 base, with 6 bases spanning the gap. The CDR3 runs to 13 residues. Here the CDR3 DNA reads TGTGCCAGCAGTTTGTACAGCCAAGAGACCCAGTACTTC. It translates to CASSLYSQETQYF.

This chain links TRBV27 with TRBJ2-5; 12 bases match TRBD2. In germline, CDR1 is MNHEY, CDR2 SMNVEV (reference sequence). The length of the CDR3 is 17 residues. With V trimmed by 6 bases and J by 5 bases, 13 bases remained unmatched. The CDR3 DNA sequence: TGTGCCAGCAGCGGATGGTCAGGGCTAGCGGGAGGGGAGACCCAGTACTTC. Residues: CASSGWSGLAGGETQYF.

The chain is built from TRBV25-1 and TRBJ1-2, with D hard to call. Germline values: CDR1 MGHDK, CDR2 SYGVNS. V was trimmed by 6 bases and J by 4 bases, leaving 6 bases between them. The length of the CDR3 is 11 residues. CDR3 DNA sequence: TGTGCCAGCAGGACGGTCTATGGCTACACCTTC. It specifies CASRTVYGYTF.

CDR3 nucleotides: TGTGCCAGCAGTGAAGCGGTGGGTACGCAGCAGTACGTC. It is translated as CASSEAVGTQQYV. The rearrangement uses TRBV6-1 and TRBJ2-7; no definite D call. V dropped 0 bases and J dropped 8 bases, with 11 bases sitting between them. The CDR3 length is 13 residues. In germline, CDR1 is MNHNS, CDR2 SASEGT.

The chain uses TRBV5-1 and TRBJ1-1; D gene unclear. The CDR3 is 15 amino acids. Trimming removed 0 bases from V and 2 bases from J, with 11 bases in between. CDR1 SGHRS and CDR2 YFSETQ come from the germline V gene. CDR3 loop: CASSLETAINTEAFF. The CDR3 DNA follows: TGCGCCAGCAGCTTGGAAACAGCAATCAACACTGAAGCTTTCTTT.

The chain employs TRBV5-1 and TRBJ1-6; 7 bases map to TRBD1. Unmatched junction bases numbered 10, after V lost 3 bases and J lost 7 bases. Germline V CDR1 and CDR2: SGHRS, YFSETQ. This CDR3 has 16 residues. CDR3 region: CASSSGQHLPNSPLHF. The CDR3 DNA reads as TGCGCCAGCAGCTCGGGACAGCACCTCCCGAATTCACCCCTCCACTTT.

The J gene is TRBJ2-1, the V gene TRBV7-2, with D possibly being TRBD2 (5 bases). The length of the CDR3 is 12 residues. Trimming removed 9 bases at V and 9 bases at J, with 15 bases between. Germline values: CDR1 SGHTA, CDR2 FQGNSA. CDR3 DNA: TGTGCCAGTCGCCGGGGTGAGGGTGAGCAGTTCTTC. It encodes CASRRGEGEQFF.

This clone was observed once. The V and J genes are TRBV28 and TRBJ2-7; 7 bases match TRBD1. Germline V CDR1 and CDR2: MDHEN, SYDVKM. With 5 bases clipped from V and 0 bases from J, the junction kept 7 bases outside the gene matches. The CDR3 length is 15 residues. The CDR3, as DNA: TGTGCCAGCAGTCCCCCGGGACAGCTCTCCTACGAGCAGTACGTC. Amino acids: CASSPPGQLSYEQYV.

This clone was detected once. The chain has TRBV6-1 and TRBJ1-5; D ambiguous. The CDR3 loop spans 16 amino acids. The ends were cut back, 2 bases at V and 1 base at J, with 12 bases in the middle. Germline-derived CDR1 and CDR2 are MNHNS and SASEGT. CDR3: CASSEMYGLSNQPQHF. The CDR3 DNA reads TGTGCCAGCAGTGAAATGTATGGACTGAGCAATCAGCCCCAGCATTTT.

This chain uses TRBV11-3 with TRBJ2-2, with 8 bases identical to TRBD1. The germline V gene has CDR1 SGHNT and CDR2 YENEEA. The V segment lost 5 bases and the J segment 4 bases; nucleotides outside the gene matches: 6. This CDR3 contains 15 residues. The CDR3 here is CASSHGQGGTGELFF. The CDR3 bases are TGTGCCAGCAGCCATGGACAGGGCGGCACCGGGGAGCTGTTTTTT. The full variable domain, rest sourced from reference TRBV11-3 and TRBJ2-2, is EAGVVQSPRYKIIEKKQPVAFWCNPISGHNTLYWYLQNLGQGPELLIRYENEEAVDDSQLPKDRFSAERLKGVDSTLKIQPAELGDSAVYLCASSHGQGGTGELFFGEGSRLTVL.

The rearrangement links TRBV11-2 to TRBJ1-1, with 11 positions matching TRBD1. The CDR3 runs to 14 residues. The V segment lost 5 bases and the J segment 5 bases; nucleotides outside the gene matches: 4. In germline, CDR1 is SGHAT, CDR2 FQNNGV. This CDR3 is CASSRDRGSTEAFF. Written as DNA, the CDR3 is TGTGCCAGCAGCCGGGACAGGGGGTCAACTGAAGCTTTCTTT.

The rearrangement joins TRBV12-3 or TRBV12-4 to TRBJ1-1; D gene unclear. The CDR3 runs to 13 residues. Deletions cut 3 bases from V and 4 bases from J, with 9 bases between. CDR3 nucleotide sequence: TGTGCCAGCAGTTTGCAAGAGTTCACTGAAGCTTTCTTT. The encoded protein is CASSLQEFTEAFF.

The rearrangement joins TRBV6-5 to TRBJ2-1; no definite D call. Germline V lookup: CDR1 MNHEY, CDR2 SVGAGI. The CDR3 contains 16 residues. Trimming removed 4 bases from V and 0 bases from J, with 13 bases in between. This CDR3 is CASSFWTTSSYNEQFF. In nucleotides, the CDR3 is TGTGCCAGCAGTTTTTGGACCACAAGCTCCTACAATGAGCAGTTCTTC.

The CDR3 region has the DNA TGTGCCAGCAACTCAGGCAAATTTCCACCCCTCCACTTT. It translates to CASNSGKFPPLHF. V usage is TRBV28 and J usage is TRBJ1-6; D remains ambiguous. V lost 7 bases and J lost 11, with 15 bases in between. This CDR3 comprises 13 residues. From germline, CDR1 is MDHEN and CDR2 SYDVKM.

This clone showed up just once. The V gene is TRBV28, the J gene TRBJ2-5, with 7 bases that match TRBD1. Germline assignment: CDR1 MDHEN and CDR2 SYDVKM. The CDR3 consists of 13 residues. With V trimmed by 7 bases and J by 8 bases, 10 bases remained unmatched. The CDR3 loop is CASNRQGENTQYF. CDR3 sequence (DNA): TGTGCCAGCAACCGGCAGGGGGAAAATACCCAGTACTTC.

The rearrangement links TRBV6-1 to TRBJ1-2, with D perhaps TRBD1 (6 bases). Germline V lookup: CDR1 MNHNS, CDR2 SASEGT. The CDR3 is 14 amino acids. V lost 0 bases to trimming and J lost 3 bases, with 8 bases between them. The CDR3 region has the DNA TGTGCCAGCAGTGAAGCCCCAGGGGACTATGGCTACACCTTC. Amino acids: CASSEAPGDYGYTF.

The chain's CDR3 is CAISESASGSRELFF. The CDR3 DNA reads TGTGCCATCAGTGAGTCGGCTAGCGGGAGCAGGGAGCTGTTTTTT. V usage is TRBV10-3 and J usage is TRBJ2-2, with TRBD2 matching 10 bases. The CDR3 consists of 15 residues. V trimming: 0 bases; J trimming: 9 bases; junction bases outside the gene matches: 4. From germline, CDR1 is ENHRY and CDR2 SYGVKD.

The chain employs TRBV3-1 (or the pseudogene TRBV3-2) and TRBJ1-3; D gene ambiguous. Trimming shortened V by 0 bases and J by 9 bases, and 9 bases separated the two germline ends. The CDR3 runs to 13 residues. CDR1 and CDR2 (germline): LGHDT, YNNKEL (reference sequence). The CDR3 region is CASSQDLVSTIYF. The CDR3 nucleotides are TGTGCCAGCAGCCAAGATCTCGTCAGCACCATATATTTT.